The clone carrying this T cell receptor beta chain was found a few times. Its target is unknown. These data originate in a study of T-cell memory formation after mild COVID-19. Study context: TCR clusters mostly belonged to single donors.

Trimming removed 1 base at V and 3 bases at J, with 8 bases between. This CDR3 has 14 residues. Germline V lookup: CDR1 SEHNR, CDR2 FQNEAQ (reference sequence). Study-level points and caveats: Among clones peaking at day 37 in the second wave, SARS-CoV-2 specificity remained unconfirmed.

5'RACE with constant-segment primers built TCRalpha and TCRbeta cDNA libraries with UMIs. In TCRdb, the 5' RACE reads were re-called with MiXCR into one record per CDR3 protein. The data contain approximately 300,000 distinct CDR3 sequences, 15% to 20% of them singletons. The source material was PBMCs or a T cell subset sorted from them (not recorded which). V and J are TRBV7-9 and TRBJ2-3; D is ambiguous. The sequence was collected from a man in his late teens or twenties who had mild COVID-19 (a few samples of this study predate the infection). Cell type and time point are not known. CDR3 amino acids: CASSLDGYTDTQYF. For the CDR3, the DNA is TGTGCCAGCAGCTTAGACGGTTATACAGATACGCAGTATTTT.